This T cell receptor beta chain was observed in a study of low-dose radiotherapy and immunotherapy resistance in tumors. As for the study in general: The study gave Cohort 2 1 Gy per fraction every two weeks, totaling 13 Gy over 26 weeks.

Sample time point: before trial treatment. This CDR3 is 13 amino acids long. Per the germline V gene, CDR1 is DFQATT and CDR2 is SNEGSKA (reference sequence). The junction had 2 bases not matched to a gene; V was cut back by 3 bases and J by 1 base. The sample holds a few counts of this clonotype. First-strand cDNA relied on TRAV- and TRBV-specific primers spanning alpha and beta chains. TCR amplification used 15 to 20 PCR cycles, a constant-region primer and a V-primer adapter. TCRdb re-called the reads with MiXCR, one entry per CDR3 protein. The data show some 82,000 distinct CDR3 sequences, approximately 20% seen once.

This chain connects TRBV20-1 to TRBJ1-1; 7 bases agree with TRBD1. Sequencing was performed on PBMCs, taken before treatment. The TCR sequence derives from a male donor with prostate cancer. The CDR3 loop reads CSARGQPNTEAFF. As DNA, the CDR3 is TGCAGTGCTAGGGGACAGCCGAACACTGAAGCTTTCTTT.